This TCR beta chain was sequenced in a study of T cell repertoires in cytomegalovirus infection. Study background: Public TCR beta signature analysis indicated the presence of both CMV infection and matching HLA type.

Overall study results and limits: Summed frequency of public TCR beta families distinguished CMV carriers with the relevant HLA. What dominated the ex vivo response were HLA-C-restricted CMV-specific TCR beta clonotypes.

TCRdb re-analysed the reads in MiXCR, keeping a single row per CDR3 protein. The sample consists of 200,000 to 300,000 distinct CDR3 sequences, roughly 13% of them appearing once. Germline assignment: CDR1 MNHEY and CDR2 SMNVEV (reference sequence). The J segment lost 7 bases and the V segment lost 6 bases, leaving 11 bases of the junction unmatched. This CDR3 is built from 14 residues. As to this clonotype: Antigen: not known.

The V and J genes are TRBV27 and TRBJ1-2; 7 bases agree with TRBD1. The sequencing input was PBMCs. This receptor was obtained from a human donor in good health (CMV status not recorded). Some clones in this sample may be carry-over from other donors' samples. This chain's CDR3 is CASREQGPPSGYTF. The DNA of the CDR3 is TGTGCCAGCAGGGAACAGGGGCCTCCCTCTGGCTACACCTTC.